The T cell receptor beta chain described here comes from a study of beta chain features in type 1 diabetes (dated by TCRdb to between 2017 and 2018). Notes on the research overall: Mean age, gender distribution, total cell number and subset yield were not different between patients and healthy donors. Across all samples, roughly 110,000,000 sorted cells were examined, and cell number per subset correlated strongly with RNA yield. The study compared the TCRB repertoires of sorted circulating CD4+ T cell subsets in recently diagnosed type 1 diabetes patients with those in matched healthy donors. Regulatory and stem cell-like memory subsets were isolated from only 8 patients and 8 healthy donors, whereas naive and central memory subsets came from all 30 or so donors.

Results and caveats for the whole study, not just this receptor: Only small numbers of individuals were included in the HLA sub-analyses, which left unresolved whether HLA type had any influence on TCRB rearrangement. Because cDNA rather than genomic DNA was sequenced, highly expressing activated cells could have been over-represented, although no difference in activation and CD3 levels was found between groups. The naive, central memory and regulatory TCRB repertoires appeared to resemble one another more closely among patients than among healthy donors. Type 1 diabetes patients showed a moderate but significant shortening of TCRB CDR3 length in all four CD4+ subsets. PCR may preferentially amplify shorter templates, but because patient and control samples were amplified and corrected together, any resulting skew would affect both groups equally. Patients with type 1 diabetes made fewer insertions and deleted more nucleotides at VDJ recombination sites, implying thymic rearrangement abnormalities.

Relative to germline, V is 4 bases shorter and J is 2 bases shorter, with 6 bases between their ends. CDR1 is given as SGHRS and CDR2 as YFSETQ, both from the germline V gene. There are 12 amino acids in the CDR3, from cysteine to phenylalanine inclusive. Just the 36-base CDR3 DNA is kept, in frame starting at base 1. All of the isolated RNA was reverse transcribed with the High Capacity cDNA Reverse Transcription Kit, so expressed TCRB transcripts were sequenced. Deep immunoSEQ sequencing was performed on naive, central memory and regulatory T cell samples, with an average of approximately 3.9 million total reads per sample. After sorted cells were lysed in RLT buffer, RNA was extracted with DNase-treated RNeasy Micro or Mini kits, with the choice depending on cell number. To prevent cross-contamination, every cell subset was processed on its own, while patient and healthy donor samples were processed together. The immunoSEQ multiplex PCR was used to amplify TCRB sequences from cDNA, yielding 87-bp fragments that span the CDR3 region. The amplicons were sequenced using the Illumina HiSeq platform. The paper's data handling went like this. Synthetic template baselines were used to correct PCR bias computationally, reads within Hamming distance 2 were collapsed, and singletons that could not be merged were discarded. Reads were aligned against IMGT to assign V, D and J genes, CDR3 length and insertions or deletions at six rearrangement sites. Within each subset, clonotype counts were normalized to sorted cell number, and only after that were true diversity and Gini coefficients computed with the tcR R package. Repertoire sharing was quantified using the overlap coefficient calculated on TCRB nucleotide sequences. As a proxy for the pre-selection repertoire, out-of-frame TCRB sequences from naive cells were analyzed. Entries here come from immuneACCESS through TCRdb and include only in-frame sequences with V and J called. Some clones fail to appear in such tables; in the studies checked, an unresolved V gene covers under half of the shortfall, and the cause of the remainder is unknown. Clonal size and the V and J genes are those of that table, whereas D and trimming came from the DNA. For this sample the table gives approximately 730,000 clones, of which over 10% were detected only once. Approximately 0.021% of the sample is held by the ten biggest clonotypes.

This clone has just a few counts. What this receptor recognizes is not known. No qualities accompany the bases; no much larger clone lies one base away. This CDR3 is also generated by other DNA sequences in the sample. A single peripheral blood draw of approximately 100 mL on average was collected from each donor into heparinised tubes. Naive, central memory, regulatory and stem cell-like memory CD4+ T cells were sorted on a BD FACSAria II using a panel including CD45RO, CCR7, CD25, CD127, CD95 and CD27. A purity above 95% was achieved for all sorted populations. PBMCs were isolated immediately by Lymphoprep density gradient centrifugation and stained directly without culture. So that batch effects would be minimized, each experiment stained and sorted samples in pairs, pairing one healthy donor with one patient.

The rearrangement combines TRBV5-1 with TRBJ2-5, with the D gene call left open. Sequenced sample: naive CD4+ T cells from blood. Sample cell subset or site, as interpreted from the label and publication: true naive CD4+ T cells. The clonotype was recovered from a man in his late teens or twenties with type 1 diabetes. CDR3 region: CASSASQETQYF. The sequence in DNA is TGCGCCAGCAGCGCCTCACAAGAGACCCAGTACTTC.